This T cell receptor (beta chain) is drawn from a study of technical replicates of blood from a few donors. The method was immunoSEQ multiplex PCR; TCRdb's version includes in-frame clones alone and lacks a portion of them. The sample has approximately 59,000 clones; more than 75% are singletons. CDR3 length: 15 residues. V was cut by 4 bases and J by 2 bases, with 15 bases left in between. Germline V gives CDR1 MNHNY, CDR2 SVGAGI (reference sequence). Sequencing used PBMCs. The chain uses TRBV6-6 and TRBJ2-7; D unclear. The clonotype comes from a human donor in good health. Some clones in this sample may be carry-over from other donors' samples. The CDR3 sequence is CASSSADLHPYEQYF. Written as DNA, the CDR3 is TGTGCCAGCAGTTCTGCAGATTTACATCCCTACGAGCAGTACTTC.